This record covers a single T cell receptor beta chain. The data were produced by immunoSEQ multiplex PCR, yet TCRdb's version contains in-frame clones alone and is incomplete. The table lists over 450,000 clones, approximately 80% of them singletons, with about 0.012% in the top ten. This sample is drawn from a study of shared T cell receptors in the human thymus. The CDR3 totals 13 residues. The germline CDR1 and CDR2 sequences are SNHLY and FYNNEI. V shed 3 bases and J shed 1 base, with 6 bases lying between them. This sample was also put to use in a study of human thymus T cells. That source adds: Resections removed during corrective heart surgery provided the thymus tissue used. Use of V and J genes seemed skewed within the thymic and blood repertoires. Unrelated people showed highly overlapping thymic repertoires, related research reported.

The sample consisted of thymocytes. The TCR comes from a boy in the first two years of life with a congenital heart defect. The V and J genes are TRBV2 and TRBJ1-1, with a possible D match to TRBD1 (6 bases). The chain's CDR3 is CASSETGNTEAFF. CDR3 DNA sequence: TGTGCCAGCAGTGAGACAGGGAACACTGAAGCTTTCTTT. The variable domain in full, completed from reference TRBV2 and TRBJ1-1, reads EPEVTQTPSHQVTQMGQEVILRCVPISNHLYFYWYRQILGQKVEFLVSFYNNEISEKSEIFDDQFSVERPDGSNFTLKIRSTKLEDSAMYFCASSETGNTEAFFGQGTRLTVV.